This T cell receptor beta chain is from a study of blood T cell repertoires in COVID-19. Turning to the study itself: Researchers got acute and convalescent COVID-19 samples from the United States, Italy and Spain. Sample material is recorded as cDNA or gDNA derived from T cells, B-cell-depleted T cells, or PBMCs.

Cohort placement rested on clinical history that participants reported themselves. Assay: immunoSEQ multiplex PCR; the TCRdb copy retains only in-frame clones and omits some. The repertoire consists of around 300,000 clones, with around 90% occurring once and the leading ten covering roughly 1.1%. V was cut by 2 bases and J by 1 base, with 7 bases left in between. This CDR3 is 14 amino acids long. Germline CDR1 MGHRA, CDR2 YSYEKL. The clonotype originates from a woman under 40 who had recovered from COVID-19. Sequenced: PBMCs or T cells enriched from blood (not recorded which). The gene calls are TRBV4-1 and TRBJ2-3, with D hard to call. CDR3 region: CASSQFFGTDTQYF. The CDR3 region has the DNA TGCGCCAGCAGCCAATTCTTTGGCACAGATACGCAGTATTTT.